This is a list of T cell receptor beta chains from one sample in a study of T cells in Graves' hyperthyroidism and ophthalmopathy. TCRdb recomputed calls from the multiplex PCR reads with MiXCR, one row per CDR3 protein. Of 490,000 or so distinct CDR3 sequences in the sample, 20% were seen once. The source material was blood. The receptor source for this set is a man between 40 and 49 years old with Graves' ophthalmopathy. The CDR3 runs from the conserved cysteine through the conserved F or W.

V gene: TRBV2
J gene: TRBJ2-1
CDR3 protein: CASSESPWARGSYNEQFF

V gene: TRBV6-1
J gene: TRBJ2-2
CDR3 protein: CASSGLASTGELFF

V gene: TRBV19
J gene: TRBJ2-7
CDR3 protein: CASSVEVASYEQYF

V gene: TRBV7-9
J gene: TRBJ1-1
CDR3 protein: CASSRFRGARHTEAFF

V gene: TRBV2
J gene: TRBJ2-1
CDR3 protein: CASSELRSAYNEQFF

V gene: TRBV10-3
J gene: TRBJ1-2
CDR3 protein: CAVQQDVGGYTF

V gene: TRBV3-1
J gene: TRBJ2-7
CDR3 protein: CASSQRQGVYEQYF

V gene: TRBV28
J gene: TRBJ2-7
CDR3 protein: CASSPRGGISYEQYF

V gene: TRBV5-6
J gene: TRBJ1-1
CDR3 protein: CASSSRVTEAFF

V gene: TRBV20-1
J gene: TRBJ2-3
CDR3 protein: CSARGSGTGPKTDTQYF

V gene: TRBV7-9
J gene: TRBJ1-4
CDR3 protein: CASSSLGQGVVNEKLFF

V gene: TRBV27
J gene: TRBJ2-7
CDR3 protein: CASSSRGVSGPYEQYF

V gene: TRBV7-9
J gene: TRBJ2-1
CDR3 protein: CATDLYNEQFF

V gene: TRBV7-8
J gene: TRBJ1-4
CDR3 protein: CASRGVNEKLFF

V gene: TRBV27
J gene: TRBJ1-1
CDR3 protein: CASSLSTTGWREAFF

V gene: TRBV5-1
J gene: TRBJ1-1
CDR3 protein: CASSLAGTAEAFF

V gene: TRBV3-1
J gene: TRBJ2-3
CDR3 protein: CASLGGLPPDTQYF

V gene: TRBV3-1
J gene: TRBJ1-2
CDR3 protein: CASSHVPGQGPYGYTF

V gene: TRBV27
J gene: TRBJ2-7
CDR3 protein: CASSLSPSLPYEQYF

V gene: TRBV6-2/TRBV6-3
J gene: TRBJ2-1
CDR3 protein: CASSYSGLAGAGHYNEQFF

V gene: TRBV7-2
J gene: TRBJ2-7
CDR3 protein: CASSSGSDYEQYF

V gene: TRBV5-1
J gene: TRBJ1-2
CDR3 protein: CASSPDRIVYYGYTF

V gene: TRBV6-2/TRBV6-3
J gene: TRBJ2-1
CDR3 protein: CASRDALAGGLPTEQFF

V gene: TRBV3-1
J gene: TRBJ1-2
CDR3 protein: CASSPHNTNNYGYTF

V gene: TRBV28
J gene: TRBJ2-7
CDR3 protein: CASKGPRLAGGSSYEQYF

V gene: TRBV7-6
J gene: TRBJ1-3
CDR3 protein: CASSLGVAGTGRNTIYF

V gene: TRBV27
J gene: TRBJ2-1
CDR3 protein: CATQGGSKLDSRNNEQFF

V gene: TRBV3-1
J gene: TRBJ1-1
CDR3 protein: CASSPEDRGTEAFF

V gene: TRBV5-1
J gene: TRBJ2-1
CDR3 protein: CASSPRQGSSYNEQFF

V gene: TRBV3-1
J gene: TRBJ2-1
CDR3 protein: CASSPQIGSASPGSYNEQFF

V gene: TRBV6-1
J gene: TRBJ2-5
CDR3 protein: CASYREKGTQYF

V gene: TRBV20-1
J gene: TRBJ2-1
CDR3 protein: CSARHGLAGGHEQFF

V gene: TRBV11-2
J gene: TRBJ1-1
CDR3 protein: CASSLSLSGENTEAFF

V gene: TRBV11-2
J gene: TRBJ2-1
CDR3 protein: CASSPFNEQFF

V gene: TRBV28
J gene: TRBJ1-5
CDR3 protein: CASSGQARVQPQHF

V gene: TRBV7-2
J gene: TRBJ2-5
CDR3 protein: CASSTAGVLETQYF

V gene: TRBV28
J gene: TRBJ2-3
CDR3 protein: CASPSDDTDTQYF

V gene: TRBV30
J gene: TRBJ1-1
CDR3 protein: CAWSGTRNTEAFF

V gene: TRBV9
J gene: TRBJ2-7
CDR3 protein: CASSLATGTSTYEQYF

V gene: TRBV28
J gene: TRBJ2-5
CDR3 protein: CASSLFFRGVDQETQYF

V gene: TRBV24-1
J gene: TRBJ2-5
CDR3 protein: CATSDPRPDKTETQYF

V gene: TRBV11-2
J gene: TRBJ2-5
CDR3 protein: CASSQDGPQETQYF

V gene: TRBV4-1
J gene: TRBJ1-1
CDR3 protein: CASSQPGLSRDTEAFF

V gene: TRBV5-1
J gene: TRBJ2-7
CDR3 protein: CASSLAGGGSYEQYF

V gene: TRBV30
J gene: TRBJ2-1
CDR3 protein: CAWHWGGSSYNEQFF

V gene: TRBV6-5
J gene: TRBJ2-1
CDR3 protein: CASSYTGYHNEQFF

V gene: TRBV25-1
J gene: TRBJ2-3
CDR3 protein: CASSESHPGLSQYF

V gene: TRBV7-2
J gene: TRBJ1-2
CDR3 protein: CASSLVGVGGSYGYTF

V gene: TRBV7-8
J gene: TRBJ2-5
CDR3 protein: CASSLDGGSKTQYF

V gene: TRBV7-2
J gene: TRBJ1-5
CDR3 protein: CASSLGQLVNQPQHF

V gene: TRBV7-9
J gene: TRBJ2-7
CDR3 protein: CASSFRALSSYEQYF

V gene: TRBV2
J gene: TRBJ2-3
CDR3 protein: CASRGPGTDTQYF

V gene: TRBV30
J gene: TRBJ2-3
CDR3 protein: CAWSVLNTDTQYF